This TCR beta chain was retrieved from a study of vaccination effects on CD4 cells after COVID-19. TCRdb keeps only in-frame clones here, not all; method: immunoSEQ multiplex PCR. The profile shows roughly 45,000 clones, 75% of them singletons. Concerning this clone: The antigen remains undetermined.

The study's findings and limits: Clones induced by infection and by vaccine showed marked clonal contraction late after vaccination.

With the ViraFEST assay, the study expanded antigen-specific CD4+ T cells using viral peptide pools, then sequenced them. It was after more than 8 days of culture that CD4+ T cells were isolated. The person acquired a PCR-confirmed SARS-CoV-2 infection between March and December 2020. Half-medium changes using IL-2 medium occurred on days 3 and 7. The V end lost 0 bases, the J end lost 1 base, and 13 bases lay between the germline ends. The CDR3 covers 16 residues. From germline, CDR1 is SGHNT and CDR2 YYREEE (reference sequence). The source of this sequence is a human donor who had a prior SARS-CoV-2 infection. This rearrangement joins TRBV5-4 to TRBJ2-5; TRBD2 is a possible D gene (5 bases). Sequences were derived from CD4+ T cells from PBMCs cultured with a peptide pool, sampled before COVID-19 vaccination. CDR3 bases: TGTGCCAGCAGCTTGGACCGGGGTGCTGCCCAAGAGACCCAGTACTTC. Translation gives CASSLDRGAAQETQYF.